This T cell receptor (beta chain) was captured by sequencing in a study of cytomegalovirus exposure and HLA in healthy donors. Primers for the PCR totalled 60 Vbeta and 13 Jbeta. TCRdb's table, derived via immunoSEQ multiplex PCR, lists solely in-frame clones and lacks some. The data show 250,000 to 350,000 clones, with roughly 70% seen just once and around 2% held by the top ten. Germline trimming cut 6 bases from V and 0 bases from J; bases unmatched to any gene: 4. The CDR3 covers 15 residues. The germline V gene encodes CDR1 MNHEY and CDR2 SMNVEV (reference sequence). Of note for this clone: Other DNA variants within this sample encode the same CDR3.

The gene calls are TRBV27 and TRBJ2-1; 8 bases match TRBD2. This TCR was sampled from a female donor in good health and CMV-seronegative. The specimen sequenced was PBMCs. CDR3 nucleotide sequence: TGTGCCAGCAGCCTCAGCGGGAGCTCCTACAATGAGCAGTTCTTC. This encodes CASSLSGSSYNEQFF.